Listed here are 19 T cell receptor beta chains from one sample, sequenced in a study of blood T cells in healthy people across ages. A second PCR of roughly 6 to 12 cycles used a sample-barcoded 5' primer and a J-beta primer mix. TCRdb recomputed calls from the 5' RACE reads with MiXCR, one row per CDR3 protein. The sample includes roughly 1.6 million distinct CDR3 sequences, 30% to 40% of them seen just once. Sequenced material: blood. These receptors were taken from a woman aged 30 to 39 in good health.

The rearrangement links TRBV3-1 to TRBJ2-7; D is ambiguous. V lost 0 bases, J lost 9 bases, and 12 bases lay in between. Germline V gives CDR1 LGHDT, CDR2 YNNKEL (reference sequence). The CDR3 has 13 residues. CDR3 coding DNA: TGTGCCAGCAGCCAAGATCAGATAGCCAGGCAGTACTTC. Translating gives CASSQDQIARQYF.

V gene TRBV5-1 combines with J gene TRBJ1-1; D is perhaps TRBD1 (5 bases). V lost 6 bases, J lost 5 bases, and 17 bases lay in between. Germline CDR1 and CDR2: SGHRS and YFSETQ. The CDR3 is 14 residues long. The CDR3: CASTESGGYTEAFF. DNA of the CDR3: TGCGCCAGCACGGAATCGGGGGGGTATACTGAAGCTTTCTTT.

This clonotype occurred once. An end of the junction differs from the germline gene, which may be a read error. The chain recombines TRBV20-1 with TRBJ2-2; tentatively, D is TRBD2 (5 bases). The CDR3 has 17 residues. Germline V gene lookup returns CDR1 DFQATT and CDR2 SNEGSKA (reference sequence). The CDR3 region is CSAREEYRTSDTGQLFF. The CDR3 bases are TGCAGTGCTAGAGAAGAGTATCGGACTTCCGACACCGGGCAGCTGTTTTTT.

The V gene is TRBV9, the J gene TRBJ2-3; 10 bases agree with TRBD2. V was clipped by 3 bases and J by 2 bases; unmatched bases: 6. The CDR3 is 16 amino acids. Germline loops: CDR1 SGDLS, CDR2 YYNGEE. CDR3 coding DNA: TGTGCCAGCAGCGCTTTAGCGGGGGGCGCCACAGATACGCAGTATTTT. Translation: CASSALAGGATDTQYF.

The genes are TRBV12-3 or TRBV12-4 and TRBJ2-7; 9 bases match TRBD2. The V gene end was trimmed by 2 bases and the J gene end by 4 bases; junction bases not matched to a gene: 6. This CDR3 spans 15 amino acids. The CDR3 region is CASSLSASGKYEQYF. The CDR3 region has the DNA TGTGCCAGCAGTTTATCGGCTAGCGGGAAGTACGAGCAGTACTTC.

This clonotype was detected a few times. The chain employs TRBV13 and TRBJ1-5; D is unclear. Germline V gene lookup returns CDR1 PRHDT and CDR2 FYEKMQ (reference sequence). The V end lost 0 bases, the J end lost 1 base, and 7 bases lay between the germline ends. The CDR3 contains 15 residues. The CDR3 sequence is CASSLGRVSNQPQHF. CDR3 DNA: TGTGCCAGCAGCTTAGGCCGGGTCAGCAATCAGCCCCAGCATTTT.

This clonotype showed up many times. The rearrangement joins TRBV29-1 to TRBJ2-1, with TRBD1 matching over 11 bases. J was trimmed by 8 bases and V by 3 bases; bases with no gene match: 9. CDR3 length: 15 amino acids. The germline CDR1 and CDR2 sequences are SQVTM and ANQGSEA. CDR3 protein: CSVDGGTGGIDEQFF. The CDR3 DNA sequence: TGCAGCGTTGACGGCGGGACAGGGGGTATCGATGAGCAGTTCTTC.

This clonotype was counted a few times. V usage is TRBV3-1 and J usage is TRBJ2-1, with 7 nucleotides matching TRBD2. Germline values: CDR1 LGHDT, CDR2 YNNKEL (reference sequence). CDR3 length: 19 residues. Germline trimming cut 0 bases from V and 2 bases from J; bases unmatched to any gene: 13. For the CDR3, the DNA is TGTGCCAGCAGCCAAGAGCGGGGGAGCGGGTGGTCGGCCTACAATGAGCAGTTCTTC. Its translation: CASSQERGSGWSAYNEQFF.

This chain links TRBV5-6 with TRBJ1-1; tentatively, D is TRBD1 (6 bases). V lost 3 bases to trimming and J lost 1 base, with 13 bases between them. The germline CDR1 and CDR2 sequences are SGHDT and YYEEEE. The CDR3 covers 15 residues. The CDR3 DNA follows: TGTGCCAGCAGCTCAAAAACAGGGTCGAACACTGAAGCTTTCTTT. Its translation is CASSSKTGSNTEAFF.

This clonotype turned up a few times. This rearrangement joins TRBV13 to TRBJ2-7, with D tentatively TRBD1 or TRBD2 (5 bases each). The CDR3 has 17 amino acids. Germline V gene sequence: CDR1 PRHDT, CDR2 FYEKMQ (reference sequence). Trimming removed 1 base at V and 1 base at J, with 17 bases between. Written as DNA, the CDR3 is TGTGCCAGCAGCTTAGTTCCCGAGGGGAAGGGTTCCTACGAGCAGTACTTC. Translation gives CASSLVPEGKGSYEQYF.

The J gene is TRBJ2-5, the V gene TRBV20-1; 7 bases agree with TRBD2. The junction had 8 bases not matched to a gene; V was cut back by 0 bases and J by 4 bases. Germline CDR1 reads DFQATT; CDR2 reads SNEGSKA (reference sequence). The CDR3 totals 15 residues. CDR3 nucleotides: TGCAGTGCTAGAGATTCAACTAGCGCAGGAGAGACCCAGTACTTC. This gives the protein CSARDSTSAGETQYF.

This clonotype came up once. At one end the junction does not follow the germline gene, possibly because of a read error. This chain links TRBV5-1 with TRBJ1-3; no reliable D call. The CDR3 consists of 15 residues. Germline V gene lookup returns CDR1 SGHRS and CDR2 YFSETQ. CDR3 residues: CAGSLAEKFGNTIYF. In DNA, the CDR3 is TGCGCCGGCAGCTTGGCCGAAAAGTTTGGAAACACCATATATTTT.

The V call is TRBV5-1, the J call TRBJ2-7; 7 bases match TRBD1. This CDR3 region has 14 residues. With V trimmed by 3 bases and J by 6 bases, 9 bases remained unmatched. CDR1 and CDR2 from the germline V gene are SGHRS and YFSETQ. Here the CDR3 reads CASSSGQAASEQYF. The CDR3, as DNA: TGCGCCAGCAGCTCCGGACAGGCGGCTAGCGAGCAGTACTTC.

There are many counts of this clonotype. The rearrangement uses TRBV12-3 or TRBV12-4 and TRBJ2-1, with 7 bases fitting TRBD2. The CDR3 is 16 residues long. The junction had 14 bases not matched to a gene; V was cut back by 6 bases and J by 6 bases. In nucleotides, the CDR3 is TGTGCCAGCAGCCGCCCCCCTGGCGGGAGTCCCAATGAGCAGTTCTTC. Its translation: CASSRPPGGSPNEQFF.

This clonotype was counted only a few times. The chain combines TRBV5-1 with TRBJ2-1; D gene uncertain. CDR1 SGHRS and CDR2 YFSETQ come from the germline V gene. V was cut by 1 base and J by 5 bases, with 16 bases left in between. The CDR3 is made up of 16 amino acids. The DNA for the CDR3 is TGCGCCAGCAGCTTGTTAACTCCCGCCTCGGACAATGAGCAGTTCTTC. This sequence encodes CASSLLTPASDNEQFF.

The chain combines TRBV5-1 with TRBJ2-3; tentative D call: TRBD2 (6 bases). This CDR3 comprises 15 residues. From germline, CDR1 is SGHRS and CDR2 YFSETQ. Deletions cut 7 bases from V and 6 bases from J, with 21 bases between. CDR3 sequence reads: CASHHGASAVDTQYF. CDR3 DNA: TGCGCCAGCCACCATGGGGCTAGCGCGGTGGATACGCAGTATTTT.

The rearrangement joins TRBV9 to TRBJ1-1; 7 nucleotides match TRBD1. The CDR3 runs to 15 residues. Germline V gene sequence: CDR1 SGDLS, CDR2 YYNGEE. V was clipped by 2 bases and J by 6 bases; unmatched bases: 10. Here the CDR3 reads CASSVEDRIGSEAFF. For the CDR3, the DNA is TGTGCCAGCAGCGTCGAGGACAGGATTGGCTCTGAAGCTTTCTTT.

J is TRBJ1-6 and V is TRBV3-1, with D possibly being TRBD1 (5 bases). CDR3 length: 16 amino acids. Trimming cost V 2 bases and J 10 bases, with 18 bases left between them. Germline CDR1 is LGHDT and CDR2 is YNNKEL (reference sequence). The CDR3 protein is CASSQNPTGGRSPLHF. CDR3 coding DNA: TGTGCCAGCAGCCAAAATCCCACGGGGGGTCGGTCACCCCTCCACTTT.

The chain couples TRBV29-1 to TRBJ2-3; TRBD2 agrees at 12 bases. The germline V gene encodes CDR1 SQVTM and CDR2 ANQGSEA. The CDR3 spans 15 residues. V lost 6 bases, J lost 4 bases, and 8 bases stayed unmatched. DNA for the CDR3: TGCAGCGTAGCTCGACTAGCGGGAGACCCAGATACGCAGTATTTT. It codes for CSVARLAGDPDTQYF.